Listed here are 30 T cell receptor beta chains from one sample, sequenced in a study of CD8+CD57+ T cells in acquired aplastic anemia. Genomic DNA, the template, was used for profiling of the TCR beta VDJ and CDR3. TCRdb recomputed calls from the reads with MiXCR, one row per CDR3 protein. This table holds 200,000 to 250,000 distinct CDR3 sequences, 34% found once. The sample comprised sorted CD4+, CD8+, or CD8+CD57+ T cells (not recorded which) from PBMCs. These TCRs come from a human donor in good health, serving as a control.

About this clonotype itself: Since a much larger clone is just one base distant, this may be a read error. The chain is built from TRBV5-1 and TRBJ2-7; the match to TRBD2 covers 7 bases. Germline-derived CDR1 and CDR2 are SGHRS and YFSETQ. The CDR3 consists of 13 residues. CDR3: CASGFGTNYEQYF. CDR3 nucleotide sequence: TGCGCCAGCGGCTTCGGGACTAACTACGAGCAGTACTTC. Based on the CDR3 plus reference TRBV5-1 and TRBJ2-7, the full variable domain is KAGVTQTPRYLIKTRGQQVTLSCSPISGHRSVSWYQQTPGQGLQFLFEYFSETQRNKGNFPGRFSGRQFSNSRSEMNVSTLELGDSALYLCASGFGTNYEQYFGPGTRLTVT.

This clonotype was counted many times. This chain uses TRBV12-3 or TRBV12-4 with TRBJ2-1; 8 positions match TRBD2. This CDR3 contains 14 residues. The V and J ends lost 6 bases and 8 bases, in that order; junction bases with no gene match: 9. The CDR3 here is CASREAGARYEQFF. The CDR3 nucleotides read TGTGCCAGCAGGGAAGCGGGAGCAAGGTATGAGCAGTTCTTC.

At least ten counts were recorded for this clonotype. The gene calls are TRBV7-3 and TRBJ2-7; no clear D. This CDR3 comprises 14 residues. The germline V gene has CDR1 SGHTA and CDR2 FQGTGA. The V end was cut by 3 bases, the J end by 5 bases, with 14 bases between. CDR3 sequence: CASSLFGFEDEQYF. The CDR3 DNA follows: TGTGCCAGCAGCTTGTTTGGGTTTGAGGACGAGCAGTACTTC.

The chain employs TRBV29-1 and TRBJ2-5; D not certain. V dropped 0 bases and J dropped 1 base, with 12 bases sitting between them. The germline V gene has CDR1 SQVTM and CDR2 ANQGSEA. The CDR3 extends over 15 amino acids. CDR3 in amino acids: CSVEESGQPQETQYF. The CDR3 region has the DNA TGCAGCGTTGAAGAGTCTGGTCAGCCCCAAGAGACCCAGTACTTC.

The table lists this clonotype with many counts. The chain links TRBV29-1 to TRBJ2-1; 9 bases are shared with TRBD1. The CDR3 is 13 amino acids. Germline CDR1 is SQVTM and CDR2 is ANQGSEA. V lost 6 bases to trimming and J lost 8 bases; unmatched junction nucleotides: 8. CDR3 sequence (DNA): TGCAGCGTCTCCGGGACAGGGTATGATGAGCAGTTCTTC. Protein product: CSVSGTGYDEQFF.

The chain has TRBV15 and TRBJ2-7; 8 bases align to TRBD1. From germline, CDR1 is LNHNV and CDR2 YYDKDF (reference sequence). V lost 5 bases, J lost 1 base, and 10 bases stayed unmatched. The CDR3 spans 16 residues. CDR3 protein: CATSETRTGMSYEQYF. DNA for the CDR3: TGTGCCACCAGCGAAACCAGGACAGGGATGTCCTACGAGCAGTACTTC.

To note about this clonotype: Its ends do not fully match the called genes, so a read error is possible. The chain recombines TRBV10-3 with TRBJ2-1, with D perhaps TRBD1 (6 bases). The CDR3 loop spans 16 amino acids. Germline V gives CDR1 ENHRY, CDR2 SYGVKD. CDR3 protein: CATSERFAGQNNEQFF. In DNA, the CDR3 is TGTGCCACCAGTGAGCGGTTCGCCGGACAGAATAATGAGCAGTTCTTC.

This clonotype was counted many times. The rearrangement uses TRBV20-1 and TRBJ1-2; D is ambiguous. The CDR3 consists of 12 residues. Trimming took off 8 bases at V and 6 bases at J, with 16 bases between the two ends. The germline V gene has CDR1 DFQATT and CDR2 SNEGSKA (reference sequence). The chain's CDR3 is CSTIAPGDGYTF. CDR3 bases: TGCAGTACGATAGCACCTGGAGATGGCTACACCTTC.

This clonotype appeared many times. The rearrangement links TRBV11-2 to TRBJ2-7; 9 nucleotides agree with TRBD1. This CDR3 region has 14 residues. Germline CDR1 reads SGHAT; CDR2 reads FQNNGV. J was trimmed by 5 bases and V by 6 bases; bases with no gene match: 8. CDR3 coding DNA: TGTGCCAGCAGGCTATACAGGGGGCTCCACGAGCAGTACTTC. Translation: CASRLYRGLHEQYF.

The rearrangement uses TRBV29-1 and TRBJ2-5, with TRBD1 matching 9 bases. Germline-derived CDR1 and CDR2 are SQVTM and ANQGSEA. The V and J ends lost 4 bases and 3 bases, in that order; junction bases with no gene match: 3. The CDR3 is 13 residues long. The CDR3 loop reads CSVAGTGKETQYF. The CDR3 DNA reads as TGCAGCGTTGCCGGGACAGGGAAAGAGACCCAGTACTTC.

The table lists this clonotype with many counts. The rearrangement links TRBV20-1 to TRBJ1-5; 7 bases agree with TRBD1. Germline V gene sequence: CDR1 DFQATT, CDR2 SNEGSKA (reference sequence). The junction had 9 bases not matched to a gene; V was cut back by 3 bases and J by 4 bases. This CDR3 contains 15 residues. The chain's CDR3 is CSARGSGGPNQPQHF. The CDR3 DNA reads TGCAGTGCTAGGGGCTCAGGGGGACCAAATCAGCCCCAGCATTTT.

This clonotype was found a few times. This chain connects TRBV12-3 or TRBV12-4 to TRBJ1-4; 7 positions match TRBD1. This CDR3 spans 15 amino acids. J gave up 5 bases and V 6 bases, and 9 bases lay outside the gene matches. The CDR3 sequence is CASSRGGSANEKLFF. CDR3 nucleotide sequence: TGTGCCAGCAGCAGGGGGGGGTCGGCAAATGAAAAACTGTTTTTT.

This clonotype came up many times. CDR3 DNA sequence: TGTGCCATCAGATCGTCACCGGGACTAGGTTACAATGAGCAGTTCTTC. This gives the protein CAIRSSPGLGYNEQFF. The chain couples TRBV10-3 to TRBJ2-1, with TRBD2 matching over 8 bases. The germline CDR1 and CDR2 sequences are ENHRY and SYGVKD. CDR3 length: 16 residues. The ends lost 6 bases at V and 4 bases at J; junction bases unmatched: 11.

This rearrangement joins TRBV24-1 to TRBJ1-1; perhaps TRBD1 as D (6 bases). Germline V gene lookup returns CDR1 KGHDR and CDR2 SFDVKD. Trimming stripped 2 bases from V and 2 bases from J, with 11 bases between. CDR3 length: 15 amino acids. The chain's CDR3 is CATSDSGTTNTEAFF. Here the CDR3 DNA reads TGTGCCACCAGTGATTCTGGGACAACAAACACTGAAGCTTTCTTT.

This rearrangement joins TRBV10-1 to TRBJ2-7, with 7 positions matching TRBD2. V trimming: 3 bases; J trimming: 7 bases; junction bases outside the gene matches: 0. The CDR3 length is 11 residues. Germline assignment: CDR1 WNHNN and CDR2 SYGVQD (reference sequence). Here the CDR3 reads CASSEAGEQYF. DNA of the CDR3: TGCGCCAGCAGTGAAGCGGGGGAGCAGTACTTC.

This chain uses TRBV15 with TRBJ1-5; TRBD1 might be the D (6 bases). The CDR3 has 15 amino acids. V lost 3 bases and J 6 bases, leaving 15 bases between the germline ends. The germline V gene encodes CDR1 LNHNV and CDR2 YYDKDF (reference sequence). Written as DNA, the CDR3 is TGTGCCACCAGCAGGTCCCAGGGGACGGCTCAGCCCCAGCATTTT. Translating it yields CATSRSQGTAQPQHF.

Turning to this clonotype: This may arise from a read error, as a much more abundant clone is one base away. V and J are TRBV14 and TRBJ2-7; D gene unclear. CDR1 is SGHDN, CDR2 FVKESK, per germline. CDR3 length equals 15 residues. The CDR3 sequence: CVSSQGWEGSYEQYF. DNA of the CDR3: TGTGTCAGCAGCCAAGGGTGGGAAGGATCCTACGAGCAGTACTTC.

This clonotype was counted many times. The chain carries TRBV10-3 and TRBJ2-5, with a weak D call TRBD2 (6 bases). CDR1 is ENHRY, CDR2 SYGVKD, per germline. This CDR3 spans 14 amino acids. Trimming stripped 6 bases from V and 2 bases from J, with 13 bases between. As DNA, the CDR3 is TGTGCCATCAGCTCTATTAGCGGTCAAGAGACCCAGTACTTC. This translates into CAISSISGQETQYF.

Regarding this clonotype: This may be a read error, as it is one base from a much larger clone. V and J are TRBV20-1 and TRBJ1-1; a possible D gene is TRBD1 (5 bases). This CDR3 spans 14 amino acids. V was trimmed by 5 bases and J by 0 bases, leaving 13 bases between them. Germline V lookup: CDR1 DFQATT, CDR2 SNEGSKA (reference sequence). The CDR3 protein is CSAGVGEVNTEAFF. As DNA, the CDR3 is TGCAGTGCTGGAGTAGGGGAGGTGAACACTGAAGCTTTCTTT.

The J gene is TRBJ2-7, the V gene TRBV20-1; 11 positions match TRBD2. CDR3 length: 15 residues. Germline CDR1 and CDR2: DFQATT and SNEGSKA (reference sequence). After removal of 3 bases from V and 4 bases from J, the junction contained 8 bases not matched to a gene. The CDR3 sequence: CSASSGGAGGYEQYF. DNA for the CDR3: TGCAGTGCTAGTAGCGGGGGGGCAGGGGGATACGAGCAGTACTTC.

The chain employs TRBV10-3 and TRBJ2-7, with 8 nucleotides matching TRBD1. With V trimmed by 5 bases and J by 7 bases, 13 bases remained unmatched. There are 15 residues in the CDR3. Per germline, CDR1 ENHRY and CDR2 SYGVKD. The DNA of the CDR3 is TGTGCCATCAGTACACGATCCGGGACAGGAGGGGAGCAGTACTTC. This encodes CAISTRSGTGGEQYF.

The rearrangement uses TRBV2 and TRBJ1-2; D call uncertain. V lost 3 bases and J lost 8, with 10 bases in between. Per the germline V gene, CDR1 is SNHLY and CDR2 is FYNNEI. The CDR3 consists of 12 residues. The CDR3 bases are TGTGCCAGCAGTGAGGCTACCGTAGGCTACACCTTC. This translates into CASSEATVGYTF.

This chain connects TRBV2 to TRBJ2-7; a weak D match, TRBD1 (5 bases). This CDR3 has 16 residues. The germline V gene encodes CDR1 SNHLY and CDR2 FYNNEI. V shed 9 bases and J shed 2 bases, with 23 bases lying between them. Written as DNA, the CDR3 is TGTGCCAGGGGCGTTGGAGCCGGACATACCCCCTACGAGCAGTACTTC. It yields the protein CARGVGAGHTPYEQYF.

CDR3 coding DNA: TGTGCCAGTAGGCAGGCCTCTAGCAATCAGCCCCAGCATTTT. This codes for CASRQASSNQPQHF. This chain uses TRBV19 with TRBJ1-5; no reliable D call. CDR3 size: 14 residues. Trimming cost V 6 bases and J 0 bases, with 9 bases left between them. The germline V gene encodes CDR1 LNHDA and CDR2 SQIVND (reference sequence).

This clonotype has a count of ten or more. CDR3 sequence reads: CASSRAGGQETQYF. Written as DNA, the CDR3 is TGTGCCAGCAGCCGAGCGGGGGGGCAAGAGACCCAGTACTTC. The V gene is TRBV4-2, the J gene TRBJ2-5; TRBD2 aligns across 10 bases. This CDR3 comprises 14 residues. Germline V CDR1 and CDR2: LGHNA, YNFKEQ. Trimming removed 4 bases from V and 2 bases from J; junction bases left unmatched: 1.

In nucleotides, the CDR3 is TGTGCCAGCAGCATAAGGACAGGGGGCTCCTACGAGCAGTACTTC. Its translation is CASSIRTGGSYEQYF. The rearrangement uses TRBV2 and TRBJ2-7, with 10 bases aligning to TRBD1. This CDR3 is 15 amino acids long. Germline-derived CDR1 and CDR2 are SNHLY and FYNNEI. J lost 0 bases, V lost 6 bases, and 5 bases had no gene match.

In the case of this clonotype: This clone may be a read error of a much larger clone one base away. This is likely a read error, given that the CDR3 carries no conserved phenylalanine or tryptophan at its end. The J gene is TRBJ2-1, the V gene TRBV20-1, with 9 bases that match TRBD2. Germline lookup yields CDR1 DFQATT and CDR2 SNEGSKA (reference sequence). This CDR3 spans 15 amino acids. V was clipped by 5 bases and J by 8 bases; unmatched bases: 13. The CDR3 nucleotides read TGCAGTGCTCCTGCCCCCGGACTAGCGATGGATGAGCAGTTCTCC. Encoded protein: CSAPAPGLAMDEQFS.

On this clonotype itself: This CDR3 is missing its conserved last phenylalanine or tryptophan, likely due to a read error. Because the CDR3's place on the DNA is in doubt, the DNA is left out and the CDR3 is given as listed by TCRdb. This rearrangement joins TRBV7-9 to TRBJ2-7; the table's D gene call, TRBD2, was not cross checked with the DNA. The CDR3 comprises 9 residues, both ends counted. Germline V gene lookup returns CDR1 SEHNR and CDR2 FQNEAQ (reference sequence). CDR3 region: CASSLALAS.

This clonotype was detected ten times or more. The CDR3 DNA reads as TGTGCCAGTAGTATAACCTCTGGGACTGAAGCTTTCTTT. It codes for CASSITSGTEAFF. The chain carries TRBV19 and TRBJ1-1, with D unresolved. This CDR3 is built from 13 residues. The germline V gene has CDR1 LNHDA and CDR2 SQIVND (reference sequence). V lost 2 bases and J lost 5, with 9 bases in between.

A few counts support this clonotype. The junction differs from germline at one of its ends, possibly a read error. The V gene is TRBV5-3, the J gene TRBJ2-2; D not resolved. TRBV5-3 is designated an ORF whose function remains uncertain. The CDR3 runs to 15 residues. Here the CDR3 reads CASSLAYSYTGELFF. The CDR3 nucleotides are TGTGCCAGCAGCTTGGCCTACAGCTACACCGGGGAGCTGTTTTTT.